This T cell receptor beta chain comes out of a study of blood T cell repertoires in COVID-19 (dated by TCRdb to 2018 to 2021). Concerning the study at large: The collaborator samples originated in the United States, Italy and Spain and spanned the acute and convalescent phases of COVID-19. The prospective study material was composed of cDNA or gDNA derived from T cells, B-cell-depleted T cells, or PBMCs. The dataset comprised deeply sampled blood TCRbeta repertoires from subjects exposed to, actively infected with, or recovered from COVID-19. A freely available public database, intended as a resource for researchers studying the immune response to SARS-CoV-2, is where the repertoires were released. Samples were obtained from the ongoing ImmuneRACE study (first 160 participants) and from approximately 1,200 subjects provided by 6 global collaborators. The sample metadata nearly always contained a de-identified subject ID, COVID-19 status, age in years and sex. Where available, HLA class I and class II types were obtained from metadata supplied by the sample provider rather than from assay-based typing.

Collaborating institutions collected whole blood in K2EDTA tubes following their own protocols. For TCRbeta analysis, collaborators shipped samples as frozen whole blood, isolated PBMCs, or DNA extracted from either of those sample types. TCRbeta CDR3 regions were amplified from genomic DNA by means of the immunoSEQ Assay, a bias-controlled multiplex PCR. In the original analysis: The number of nucleated cells in each sample was estimated by amplification of reference gene primers within the assay. Sequence reads were collapsed and filtered to measure the absolute abundance of every unique TCRbeta CDR3 rearrangement. For each sample, productive Simpson clonality was calculated as the square root of Simpson's diversity index over productive rearrangements. TCRdb holds this immuneACCESS table with in-frame rearrangements only. Some clones are missing; in checked studies, unresolved V genes explain under half, and the rest has no known cause. For V, J and clone size, that table is used; D and trimming come from the DNA. The sample table lists over 100,000 clones, roughly nine tenths of them with a count of one. Under 6.5% of the sample comes from the top ten.

This clone has only one observation. The specificity of this receptor is unknown. Base qualities are missing; no much larger clone stands one base away. Here is what the overall study found, with its caveats: How much clinical and demographic metadata was included differed by source and by participant, and the metadata was provided uncurated.

V loses 5 bases, J loses 0 bases, and the germline ends lie 11 bases apart. CDR1 SGHVS and CDR2 FNYEAQ are derived from the germline V gene. From the cysteine through the phenylalanine, the CDR3 covers 15 amino acids. Kept here is only the CDR3 DNA, which spans 45 bases and is read in frame from base 1. The clonotype comes from a human donor in a cohort sampled during active COVID-19. The sequence links TRBV7-6 to TRBJ1-5; no confident D gene assignment can be made. Sequencing was done on a sample of peripheral blood. DNA sequence: TGTGCCAGCAGCCTCTTGGCGGGTAGCAATCAGCCCCAGCATTTT. Translated, this gives CASSLLAGSNQPQHF. Here the CDR3 is joined to the reference TRBV7-6 and TRBJ1-5 genes, and the full variable domain is: GAGVSQSPRYKVTKRGQDVALRCDPISGHVSLYWYRQALGQGPEFLTYFNYEAQQDKSGLPNDRFSAERPEGSISTLTIQRTEQRDSAMYRCASSLLAGSNQPQHFGDGTRLSIL.